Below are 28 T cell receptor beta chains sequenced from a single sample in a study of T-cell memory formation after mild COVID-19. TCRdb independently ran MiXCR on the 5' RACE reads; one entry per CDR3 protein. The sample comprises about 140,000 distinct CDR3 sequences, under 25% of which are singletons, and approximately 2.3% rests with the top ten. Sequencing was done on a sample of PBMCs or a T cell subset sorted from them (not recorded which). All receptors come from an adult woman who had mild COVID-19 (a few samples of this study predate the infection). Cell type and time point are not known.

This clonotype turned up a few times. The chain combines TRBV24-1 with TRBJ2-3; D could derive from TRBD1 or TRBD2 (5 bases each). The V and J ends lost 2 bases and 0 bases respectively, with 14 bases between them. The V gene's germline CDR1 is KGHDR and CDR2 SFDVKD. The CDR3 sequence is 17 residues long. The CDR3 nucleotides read TGTGCCACCAGTGATTGGGCCGGGACGGTAAGCACAGATACGCAGTATTTT. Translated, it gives CATSDWAGTVSTDTQYF.

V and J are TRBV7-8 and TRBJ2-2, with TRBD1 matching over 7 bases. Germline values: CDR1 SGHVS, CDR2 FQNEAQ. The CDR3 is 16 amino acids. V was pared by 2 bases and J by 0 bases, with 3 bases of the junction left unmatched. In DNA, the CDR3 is TGTGCCAGCAGCTTAACAGGGGCGGCGAACACCGGGGAGCTGTTTTTT. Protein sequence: CASSLTGAANTGELFF.

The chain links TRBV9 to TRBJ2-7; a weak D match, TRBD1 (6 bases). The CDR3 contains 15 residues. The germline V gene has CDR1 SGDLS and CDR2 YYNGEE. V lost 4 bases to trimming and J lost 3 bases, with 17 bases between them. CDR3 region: CASSPRRDNYYEQYF. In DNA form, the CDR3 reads TGTGCCAGCAGCCCCCGCCGGGACAATTACTACGAGCAGTACTTC. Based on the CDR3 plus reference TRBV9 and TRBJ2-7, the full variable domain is DSGVTQTPKHLITATGQRVTLRCSPRSGDLSVYWYQQSLDQGLQFLIQYYNGEERAKGNILERFSAQQFPDLHSELNLSSLELGDSALYFCASSPRRDNYYEQYFGPGTRLTVT.

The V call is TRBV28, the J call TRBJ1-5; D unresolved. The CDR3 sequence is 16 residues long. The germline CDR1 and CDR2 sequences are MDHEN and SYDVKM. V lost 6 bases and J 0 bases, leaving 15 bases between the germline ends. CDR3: CASSRPDGYSNQPQHF. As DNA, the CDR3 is TGTGCCAGCAGCCGACCGGACGGATATAGCAATCAGCCCCAGCATTTT. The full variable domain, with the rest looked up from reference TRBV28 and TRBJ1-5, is DVKVTQSSRYLVKRTGEKVFLECVQDMDHENMFWYRQDPGLGLRLIYFSYDVKMKEKGDIPEGYSVSREKKERFSLILESASTNQTSMYLCASSRPDGYSNQPQHFGDGTRLSIL.

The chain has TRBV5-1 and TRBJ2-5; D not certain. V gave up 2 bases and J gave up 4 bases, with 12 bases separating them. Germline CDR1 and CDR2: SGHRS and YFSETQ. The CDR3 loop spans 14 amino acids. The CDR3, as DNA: TGCGCCAGCAGCTTCACCGGTTTTGGAGAGACCCAGTACTTC. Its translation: CASSFTGFGETQYF.

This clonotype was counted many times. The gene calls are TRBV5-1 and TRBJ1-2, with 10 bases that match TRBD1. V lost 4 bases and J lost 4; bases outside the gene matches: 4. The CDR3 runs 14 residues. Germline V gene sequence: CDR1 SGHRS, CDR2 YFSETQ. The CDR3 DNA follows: TGCGCCAGCAGCGAGGGACAGGGGTCCTATGGCTACACCTTC. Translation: CASSEGQGSYGYTF.

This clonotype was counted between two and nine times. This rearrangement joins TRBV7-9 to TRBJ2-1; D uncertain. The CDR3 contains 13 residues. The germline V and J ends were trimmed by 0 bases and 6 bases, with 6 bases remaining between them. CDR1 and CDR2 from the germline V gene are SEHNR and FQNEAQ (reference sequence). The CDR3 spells CASSLAAANEQFF. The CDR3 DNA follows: TGTGCCAGCAGCTTAGCTGCCGCCAATGAGCAGTTCTTC. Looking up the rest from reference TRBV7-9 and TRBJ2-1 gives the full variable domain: DTGVSQNPRHKITKRGQNVTFRCDPISEHNRLYWYRQTLGQGPEFLTYFQNEAQLEKSRLLSDRFSAERPKGSFSTLEIQRTEQGDSAMYLCASSLAAANEQFFGPGTRLTVL.

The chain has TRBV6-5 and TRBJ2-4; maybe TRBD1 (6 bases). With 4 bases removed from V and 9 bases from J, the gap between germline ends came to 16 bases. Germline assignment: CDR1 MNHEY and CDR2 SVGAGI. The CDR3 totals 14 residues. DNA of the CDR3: TGTGCCAGCAGTTCGTCCGGGACATCGGGCATTCAGTACTTC. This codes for CASSSSGTSGIQYF.

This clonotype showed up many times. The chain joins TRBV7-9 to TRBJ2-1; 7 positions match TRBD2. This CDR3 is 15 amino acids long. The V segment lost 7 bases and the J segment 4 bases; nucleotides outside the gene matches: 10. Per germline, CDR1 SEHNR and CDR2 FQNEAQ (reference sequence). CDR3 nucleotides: TGTGCCAGCACCGAGCCCGGGGGGAGTTACAATGAGCAGTTCTTC. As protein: CASTEPGGSYNEQFF. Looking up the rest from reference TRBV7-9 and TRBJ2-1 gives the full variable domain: DTGVSQNPRHKITKRGQNVTFRCDPISEHNRLYWYRQTLGQGPEFLTYFQNEAQLEKSRLLSDRFSAERPKGSFSTLEIQRTEQGDSAMYLCASTEPGGSYNEQFFGPGTRLTVL.

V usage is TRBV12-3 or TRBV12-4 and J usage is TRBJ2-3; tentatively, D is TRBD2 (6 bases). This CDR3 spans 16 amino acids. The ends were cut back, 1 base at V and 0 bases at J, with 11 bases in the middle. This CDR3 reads CASSLGRGPSTDTQYF. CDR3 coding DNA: TGTGCCAGCAGTTTAGGGCGGGGCCCTAGCACAGATACGCAGTATTTT.

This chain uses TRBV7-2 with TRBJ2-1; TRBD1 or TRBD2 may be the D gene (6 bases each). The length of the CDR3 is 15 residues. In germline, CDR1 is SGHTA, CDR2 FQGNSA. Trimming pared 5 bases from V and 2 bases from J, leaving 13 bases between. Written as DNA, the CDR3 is TGTGCCAGCAGCCGAGGGGGGTTCGCCTACAATGAGCAGTTCTTC. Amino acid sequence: CASSRGGFAYNEQFF.

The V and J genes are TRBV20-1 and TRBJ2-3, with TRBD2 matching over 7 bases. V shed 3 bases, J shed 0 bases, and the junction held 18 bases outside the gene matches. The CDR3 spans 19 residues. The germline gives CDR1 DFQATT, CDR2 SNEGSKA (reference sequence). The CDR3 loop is CSASVSSRVGGGSTDTQYF. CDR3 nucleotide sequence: TGCAGTGCTAGCGTGTCGTCCCGGGTTGGGGGGGGAAGCACAGATACGCAGTATTTT.

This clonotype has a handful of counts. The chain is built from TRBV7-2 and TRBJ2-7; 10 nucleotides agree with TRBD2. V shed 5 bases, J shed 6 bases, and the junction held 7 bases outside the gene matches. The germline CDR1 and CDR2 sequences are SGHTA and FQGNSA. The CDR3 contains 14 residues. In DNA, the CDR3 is TGTGCCAGCAGCCCTAGCGGGAGACTCGCCGAGCAGTACTTC. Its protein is CASSPSGRLAEQYF.

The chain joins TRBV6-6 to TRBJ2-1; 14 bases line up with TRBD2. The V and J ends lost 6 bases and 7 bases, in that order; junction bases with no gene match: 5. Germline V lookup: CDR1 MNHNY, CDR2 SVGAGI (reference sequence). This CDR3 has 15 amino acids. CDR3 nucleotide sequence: TGTGCCAGCAGCCAAGGACTAGCGGGAGGAAATGAGCAGTTCTTC. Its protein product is CASSQGLAGGNEQFF.

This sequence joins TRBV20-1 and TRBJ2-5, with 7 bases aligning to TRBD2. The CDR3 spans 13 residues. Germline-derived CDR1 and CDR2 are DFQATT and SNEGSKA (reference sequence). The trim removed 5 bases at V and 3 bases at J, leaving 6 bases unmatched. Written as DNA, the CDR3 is TGCAGTGCTCCTCAGAGCGGGAAAGAGACCCAGTACTTC. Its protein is CSAPQSGKETQYF.

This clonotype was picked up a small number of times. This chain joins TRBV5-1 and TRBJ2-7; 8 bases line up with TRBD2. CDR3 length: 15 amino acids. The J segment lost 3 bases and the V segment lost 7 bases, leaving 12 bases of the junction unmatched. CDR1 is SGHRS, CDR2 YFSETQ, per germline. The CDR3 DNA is TGCGCCAGCGCCCCCTTAGCGGGGCACCGCTACGAGCAGTACTTC. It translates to CASAPLAGHRYEQYF.

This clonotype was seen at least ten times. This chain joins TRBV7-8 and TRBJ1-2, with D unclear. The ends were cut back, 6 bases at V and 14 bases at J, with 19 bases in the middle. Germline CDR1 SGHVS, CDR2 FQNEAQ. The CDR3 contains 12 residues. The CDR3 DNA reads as TGTGCCAGCAGTCGAGATGACCGAGTACTAACCTTC. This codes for CASSRDDRVLTF. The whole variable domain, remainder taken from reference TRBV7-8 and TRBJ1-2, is GAGVSQSPRYKVAKRGQDVALRCDPISGHVSLFWYQQALGQGPEFLTYFQNEAQLDKSGLPSDRFFAERPEGSVSTLKIQRTQQEDSAVYLCASSRDDRVLTFGSGTRLTVV.

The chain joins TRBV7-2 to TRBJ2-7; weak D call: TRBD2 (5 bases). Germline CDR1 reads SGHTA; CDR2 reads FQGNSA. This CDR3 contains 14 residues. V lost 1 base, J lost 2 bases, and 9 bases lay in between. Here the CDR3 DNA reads TGTGCCAGCAGCTTAGGCAGCGGCCCCTACGAGCAGTACTTC. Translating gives CASSLGSGPYEQYF.

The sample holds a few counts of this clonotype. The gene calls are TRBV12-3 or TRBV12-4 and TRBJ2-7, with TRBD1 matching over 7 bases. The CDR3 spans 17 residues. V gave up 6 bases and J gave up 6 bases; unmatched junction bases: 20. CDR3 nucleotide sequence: TGTGCCAGCAGCCCGAGTGGGGACAGAATTCGATCGGGCGAGCAGTACTTC. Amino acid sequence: CASSPSGDRIRSGEQYF.

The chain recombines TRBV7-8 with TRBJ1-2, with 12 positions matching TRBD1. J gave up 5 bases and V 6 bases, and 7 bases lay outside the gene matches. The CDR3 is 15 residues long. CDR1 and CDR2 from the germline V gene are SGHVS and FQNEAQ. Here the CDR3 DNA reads TGTGCCAGCAGTAGGGGGACAGGGGGCGAGTATGGCTACACCTTC. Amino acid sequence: CASSRGTGGEYGYTF.

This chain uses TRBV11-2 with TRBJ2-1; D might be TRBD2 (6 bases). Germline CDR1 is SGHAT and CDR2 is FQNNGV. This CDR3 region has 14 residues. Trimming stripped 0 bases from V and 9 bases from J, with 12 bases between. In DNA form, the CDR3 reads TGTGCCAGCAGCTTAGAGGCAGGGCGGGGTGAGCAGTTCTTC. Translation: CASSLEAGRGEQFF.

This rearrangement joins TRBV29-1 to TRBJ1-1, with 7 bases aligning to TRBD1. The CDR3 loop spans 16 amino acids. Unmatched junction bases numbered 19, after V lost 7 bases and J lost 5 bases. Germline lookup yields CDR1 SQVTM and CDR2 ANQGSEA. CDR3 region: CSAKQIGTVGGTEAFF. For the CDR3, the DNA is TGCAGCGCCAAACAAATTGGGACAGTAGGGGGGACTGAAGCTTTCTTT.

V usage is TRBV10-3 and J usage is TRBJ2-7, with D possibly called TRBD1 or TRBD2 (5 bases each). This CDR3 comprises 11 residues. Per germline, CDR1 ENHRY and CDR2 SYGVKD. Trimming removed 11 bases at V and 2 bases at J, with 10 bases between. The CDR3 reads CASGAAYEQYF. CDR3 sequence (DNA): TGTGCCTCCGGGGCCGCCTACGAGCAGTACTTC.

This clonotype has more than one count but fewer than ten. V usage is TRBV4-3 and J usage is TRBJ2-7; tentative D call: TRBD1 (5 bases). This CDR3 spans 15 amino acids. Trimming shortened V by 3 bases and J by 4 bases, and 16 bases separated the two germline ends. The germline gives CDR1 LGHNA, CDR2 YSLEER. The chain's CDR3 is CASSHSINSGYEQYF. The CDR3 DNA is TGCGCCAGCAGCCACTCTATAAATTCAGGGTACGAGCAGTACTTC.

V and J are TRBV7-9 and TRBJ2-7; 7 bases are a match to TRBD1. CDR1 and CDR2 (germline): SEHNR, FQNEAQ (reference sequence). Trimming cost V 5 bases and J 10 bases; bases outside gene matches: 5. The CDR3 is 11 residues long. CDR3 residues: CASSQDRSQYF. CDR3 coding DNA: TGTGCCAGCAGCCAGGACAGGTCACAGTACTTC. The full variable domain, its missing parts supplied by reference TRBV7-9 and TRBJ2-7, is DTGVSQNPRHKITKRGQNVTFRCDPISEHNRLYWYRQTLGQGPEFLTYFQNEAQLEKSRLLSDRFSAERPKGSFSTLEIQRTEQGDSAMYLCASSQDRSQYFGPGTRLTVT.

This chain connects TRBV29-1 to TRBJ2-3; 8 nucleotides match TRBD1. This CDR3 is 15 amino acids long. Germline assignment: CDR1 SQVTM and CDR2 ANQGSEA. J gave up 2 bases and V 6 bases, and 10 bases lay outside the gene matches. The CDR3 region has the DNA TGCAGCGTGGGTGGGCAGGGGGCTAACACAGATACGCAGTATTTT. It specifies CSVGGQGANTDTQYF.

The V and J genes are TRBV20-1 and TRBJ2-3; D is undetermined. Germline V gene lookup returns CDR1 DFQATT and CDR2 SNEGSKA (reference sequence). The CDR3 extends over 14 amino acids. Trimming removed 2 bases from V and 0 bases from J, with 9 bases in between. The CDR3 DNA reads TGCAGTGCTAGACGAGATACTAGCACAGATACGCAGTATTTT. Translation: CSARRDTSTDTQYF.

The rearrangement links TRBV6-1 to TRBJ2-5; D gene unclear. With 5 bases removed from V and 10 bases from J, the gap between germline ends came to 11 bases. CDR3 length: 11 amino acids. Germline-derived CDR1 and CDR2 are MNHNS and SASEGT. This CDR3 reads CASSPRGYQYF. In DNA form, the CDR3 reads TGTGCCAGCAGTCCCCGTGGGTACCAGTACTTC.